This T cell receptor beta chain was identified in a study of T cells after yellow fever vaccination. From germline, CDR1 is SGHRS and CDR2 YFSETQ. The CDR3 consists of 13 residues. Trimming took 3 bases from V and 5 from J; bases not matched to a gene: 1. TCRdb re-analysed the 5' RACE reads in MiXCR, keeping a single row per CDR3 protein. Of hundreds of thousands of distinct CDR3 sequences in the sample, 13% were seen once. The gene calls are TRBV5-1 and TRBJ2-7; 11 bases align to TRBD2. Material: PBMCs, obtained on the day of the yellow fever booster vaccination. This receptor was identified in a man under 40 who received the YFV17D yellow fever vaccine. CDR3 nucleotide sequence: TGCGCCAGCAGCTCGGGACTAGCGGACGAGCAGTACTTC. It translates to CASSSGLADEQYF.